This T cell receptor (beta chain) originates from a study of cytomegalovirus exposure and HLA in healthy donors. Germline V CDR1 and CDR2: SGHNT, YENEEA. V was shortened by 3 bases and J by 7 bases, with 10 bases between the two germline ends. The CDR3 covers 13 residues. PCR amplification relied on 60 Vbeta primers (plus 13 Jbeta primers). This table comes from immunoSEQ multiplex PCR, and its TCRdb copy is limited to in-frame clones, with some not included. The sample includes over 100,000 clones, 55% to 65% of them seen just once. This clone was picked up a small number of times. The clonotype comes from a man in his forties in good health and CMV-seropositive. The sequenced material came from PBMCs. The V call is TRBV11-3, the J call TRBJ2-1; unclear D gene. This chain's CDR3 is CASSFPSLNEQFF. CDR3 DNA sequence: TGTGCCAGCAGCTTCCCTAGTTTGAATGAGCAGTTCTTC.